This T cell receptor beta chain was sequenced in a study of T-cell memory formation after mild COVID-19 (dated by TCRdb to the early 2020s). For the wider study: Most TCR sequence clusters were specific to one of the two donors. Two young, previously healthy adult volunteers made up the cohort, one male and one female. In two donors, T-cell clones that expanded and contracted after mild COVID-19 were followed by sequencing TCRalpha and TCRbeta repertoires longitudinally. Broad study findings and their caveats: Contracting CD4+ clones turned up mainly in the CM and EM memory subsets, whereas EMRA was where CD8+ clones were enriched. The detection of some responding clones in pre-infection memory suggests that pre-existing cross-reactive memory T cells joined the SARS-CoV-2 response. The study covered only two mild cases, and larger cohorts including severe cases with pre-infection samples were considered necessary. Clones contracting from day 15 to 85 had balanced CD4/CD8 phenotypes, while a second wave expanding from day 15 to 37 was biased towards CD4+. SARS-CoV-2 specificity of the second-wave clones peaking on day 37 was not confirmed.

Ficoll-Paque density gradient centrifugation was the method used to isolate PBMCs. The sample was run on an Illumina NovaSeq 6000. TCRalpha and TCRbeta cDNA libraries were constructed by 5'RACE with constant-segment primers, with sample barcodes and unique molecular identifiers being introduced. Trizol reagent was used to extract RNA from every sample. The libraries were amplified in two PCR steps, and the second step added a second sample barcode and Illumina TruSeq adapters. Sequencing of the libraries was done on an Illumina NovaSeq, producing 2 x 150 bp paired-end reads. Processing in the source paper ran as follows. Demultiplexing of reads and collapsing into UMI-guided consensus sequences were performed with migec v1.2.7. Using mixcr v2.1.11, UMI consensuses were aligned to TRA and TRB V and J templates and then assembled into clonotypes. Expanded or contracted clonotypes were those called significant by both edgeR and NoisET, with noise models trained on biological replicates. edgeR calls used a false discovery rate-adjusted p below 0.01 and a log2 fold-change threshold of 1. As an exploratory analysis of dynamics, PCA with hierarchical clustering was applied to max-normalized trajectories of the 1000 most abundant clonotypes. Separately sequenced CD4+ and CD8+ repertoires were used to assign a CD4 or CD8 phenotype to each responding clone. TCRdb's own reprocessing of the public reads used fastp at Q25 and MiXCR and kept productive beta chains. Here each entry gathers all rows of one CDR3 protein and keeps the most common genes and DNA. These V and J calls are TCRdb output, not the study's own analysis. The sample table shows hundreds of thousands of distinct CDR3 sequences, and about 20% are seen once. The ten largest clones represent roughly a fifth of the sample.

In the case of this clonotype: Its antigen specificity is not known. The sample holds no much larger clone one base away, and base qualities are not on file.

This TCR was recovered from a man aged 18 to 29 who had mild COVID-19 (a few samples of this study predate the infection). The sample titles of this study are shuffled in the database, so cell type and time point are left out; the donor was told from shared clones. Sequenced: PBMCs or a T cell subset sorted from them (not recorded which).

The CDR3 protein is CASSSRGGGTDTQYF. The DNA sequence is TGTGCCAGCAGTTCCCGGGGGGGCGGCACAGATACGCAGTATTTT. The rearranged segments are TRBV12-3 or TRBV12-4 and TRBJ2-3, with TRBD2 identical over 8 junction bases. The CDR3, cysteine through phenylalanine, is 15 amino acids long. Of the read, only the CDR3 DNA is kept; its 45 bases are in frame from base 1. Trimming removed 4 bases from V and 1 base from J; the gene matches leave 4 bases unexplained.